This record concerns one T cell receptor (beta chain) sequence. Its recognized antigen is unknown. No per-base quality is available; no much larger clone lies one base away. This specimen belongs to a study of blood T cell repertoires in COVID-19 (dated by TCRdb to between 2020 and 2021). At the level of the whole study: Samples covering the acute and convalescent phases of COVID-19 were provided by collaborators in the United States, Italy and Spain. The material from the prospective study consisted of cDNA or gDNA derived from T cells, B-cell-depleted T cells, or PBMCs. HLA class I and class II types, where available, came from metadata supplied by the sample provider rather than from assay-based typing. Nearly every sample came with metadata listing a de-identified subject ID, COVID-19 status, age in years and sex. A freely available public database, intended as a resource for researchers studying the immune response to SARS-CoV-2, is where the repertoires were released. The samples were drawn from two sources: the first 160 participants of the ongoing ImmuneRACE study, and 1,254 subjects contributed by 6 global collaborators. Subjects who had been exposed to COVID-19, were actively infected with it, or had recovered from it provided the deeply sampled blood TCRbeta repertoires that made up the dataset.

The immunoSEQ Assay, a bias-controlled multiplex PCR, was used to amplify TCRbeta CDR3 regions from genomic DNA. Under the source paper's analysis protocol: Nucleated cell counts per sample were estimated from amplification of reference gene primers within the assay. Sequence reads were collapsed and filtered to measure the absolute abundance of every unique TCRbeta CDR3 rearrangement. For each sample, productive Simpson clonality was calculated by taking the square root of Simpson's diversity index across productive rearrangements. TCRdb carries this immuneACCESS record with in-frame sequences only. Its versions omit some clonotypes, under half of them owing to an unresolved V gene in the studies checked, with the rest unexplained. Clone size and the V and J calls come from that table; the DNA yielded D and trimming. This sample lists 230,000 or so clones; 80% to 90% were detected once. About 6.2% of the sample lies in the top ten.

There are 18 amino acids in the CDR3, from cysteine to phenylalanine inclusive. The entry retains the CDR3 DNA only, 54 bases that are in frame from base 1. CDR1 LNHDA and CDR2 SQIVND were looked up in the germline V gene (reference sequence). The junction shows trimming of 10 bases on V and 0 bases on J, plus 25 bases between the germline ends. General findings and caveats noted by the study authors: The quantity of clinical and demographic metadata differed by source and by participant and was supplied without curation.

In the prospective study, participants were roughly 18 to 100 years old, resided in approximately 22 geographic areas of the United States, and were enrolled through a virtual design. Cohort assignment in the prospective study relied on participant-reported clinical history from a screening survey and a study questionnaire. A participant counted as exposed if, within 2 weeks of entering the study, that participant had been in contact with someone who had a PCR-confirmed or clinician-diagnosed COVID-19 case. In the prospective study, mobile phlebotomists collected whole blood, serum and a nasopharyngeal or oropharyngeal swab from each participant. Additional blood draws and questionnaires over an approximately two-month period could optionally be provided by prospective study participants. Blood samples from the prospective study were shipped frozen or at room temperature prior to DNA extraction.

This receptor was identified in a woman aged 45-59 years who had been exposed to COVID-19. This chain joins TRBV19 to TRBJ1-5; TRBD1 might be the D gene, on 5 matching bases. Sequenced input: PBMCs or T cells enriched from blood (not recorded which). Read as DNA, the sequence is TGTGCCACATCCCTCGGGGGAGGACGATCAAATAGCAATCAGCCCCAGCATTTT. It encodes CATSLGGGRSNSNQPQHF. The variable domain in full, with residues beyond the CDR3 obtained from the reference TRBV19 and TRBJ1-5 genes, is DGGITQSPKYLFRKEGQNVTLSCEQNLNHDAMYWYRQDPGQGLRLIYYSQIVNDFQKGDIAEGYSVSREKKESFPLTVTSAQKNPTAFYLCATSLGGGRSNSNQPQHFGDGTRLSIL.